A selection of T cell receptor beta chains follows, all from one sample in a study of blood T cells in healthy people across ages. TCRdb re-derived calls from the 5' RACE reads in MiXCR, one entry per CDR3 protein. The sample has 750,000 to 850,000 distinct CDR3 sequences, around 25% seen once. This sample also appeared in a second study, on T cells of mothers and their children.

The sequenced sample consisted of blood. Receptor source: a boy aged 10-17 years in good health. Both conserved end residues are part of each CDR3. The D gene is left open where the match is weak. Not all rows give a size; the values are once, few, many and, for expanded clones, a class.

J	D	size	V	CDR3	DNA
TRBJ1-5	NA	few	TRBV7-9	CASSSSGREMVQPQHF	TGTGCCAGCAGCTCATCAGGGAGGGAGATGGTTCAGCCCCAGCATTTT
TRBJ2-3	TRBD1	NA	TRBV20-1	CSATNSGTGDHDDTQYF	TGCAGTGCTACTAACTCCGGGACAGGGGACCATGACGATACGCAGTATTTT
TRBJ2-7	TRBD2	NA	TRBV20-1	CSARDVGTSGAYEQYF	TGCAGTGCTAGAGATGTCGGGACTAGCGGGGCCTACGAGCAGTACTTC
TRBJ2-5	NA	NA	TRBV25-1	CASSEQGSEQSF	TGTGCCAGCAGTGAACAGGGTAGTGAGCAGTCCTTC
TRBJ2-7	TRBD1	NA	TRBV7-7	CASSIEGQGIYEQYF	TGTGCTAGCAGCATAGAGGGACAGGGGATCTACGAGCAGTACTTC
TRBJ1-4	TRBD1	few	TRBV27	CASSGLGQGREKLFF	TGTGCCAGCAGCGGACTGGGACAGGGGCGCGAAAAACTGTTTTTT
TRBJ2-7	NA	NA	TRBV7-9	CASSLVAWGSYEQYF	TGTGCCAGCAGCTTAGTGGCGTGGGGCTCCTACGAGCAGTACTTC
TRBJ1-2	NA	NA	TRBV29-1	CSVEAGAGYGYTF	TGCAGCGTTGAAGCCGGGGCGGGCTATGGCTACACCTTC
TRBJ2-2	TRBD2	few	TRBV7-3	CASSPLAGGPVGELFF	TGTGCCAGCAGCCCCCTAGCGGGGGGGCCTGTCGGGGAGCTGTTTTTT
TRBJ2-3	NA	once	TRBV5-1	CASSFGARLGGSADTQYF	TGCGCCAGCAGCTTCGGCGCCCGTCTTGGTGGGAGCGCCGATACGCAGTATTTT
TRBJ2-7	NA	few	TRBV4-3	CASSQDLPGPYEQYF	TGCGCCAGCAGCCAAGATCTACCGGGGCCCTACGAGCAGTACTTC
TRBJ2-1	TRBD2	NA	TRBV20-1	CSARSILAGSSYNEQFF	TGCAGTGCTAGATCCATCCTAGCGGGAAGCTCCTACAATGAGCAGTTCTTC
TRBJ1-2	NA	NA	TRBV28	CASSPRTWGPTNYGYTF	TGTGCCAGCTCCCCACGGACTTGGGGCCCTACTAACTATGGCTACACCTTC
TRBJ2-1	NA	NA	TRBV2	CASSESRDLINEQFF	TGTGCCAGCAGTGAATCAAGGGATTTGATCAATGAGCAGTTCTTC
TRBJ1-4	NA	NA	TRBV15	CATSRLHGAATNEKLFF	TGTGCCACCAGCAGATTACACGGTGCTGCAACTAATGAAAAACTGTTTTTT
TRBJ2-2	TRBD2	NA	TRBV3-1	CASSQDFTSDTGELFF	TGTGCCAGCAGCCAAGATTTCACTAGCGATACCGGGGAGCTGTTTTTT
TRBJ2-5	NA	few	TRBV4-3	CASSQDGLTQETQYF	TGCGCCAGCAGCCAAGACGGACTGACACAAGAGACCCAGTACTTC
TRBJ2-1	TRBD2	NA	TRBV5-1	CASSLEREDYNEQFF	TGCGCCAGCAGCTTGGAGCGGGAGGACTACAATGAGCAGTTCTTC
TRBJ1-4	NA	many	TRBV18	CASSPRTGNEKLFF	TGTGCCAGCTCACCACGGACGGGGAATGAAAAACTGTTTTTT
TRBJ1-4	TRBD1	NA	TRBV15	CATSRDTAGGKLFF	TGTGCCACCAGCAGAGACACAGCAGGGGGAAAACTGTTTTTT
TRBJ2-7	NA	NA	TRBV14	CASSQDPQEAYEQYF	TGTGCCAGCAGCCAAGATCCACAGGAGGCCTACGAGCAGTACTTC
TRBJ2-7	NA	NA	TRBV12-3/TRBV12-4	CASSIPGLYEQYF	TGTGCCAGCAGTATCCCGGGACTCTACGAGCAGTACTTC
TRBJ2-2	NA	many	TRBV9	CASSVGTGELFF	TGTGCCAGCAGCGTAGGCACCGGGGAGCTGTTTTTT
TRBJ1-2	NA	few	TRBV6-2/TRBV6-3	CASSYYSPSSGYTF	TGTGCCAGCAGTTACTACAGCCCGTCTAGTGGCTACACCTTC
TRBJ2-7	TRBD2	few	TRBV28	CASSPGGDLGYEQYF	TGTGCCAGCAGTCCCGGGGGGGACCTCGGCTACGAGCAGTACTTC
TRBJ2-3	NA	NA	TRBV29-1	CSVGDPTDTQYF	TGCAGCGTGGGAGATCCCACAGATACGCAGTATTTT
TRBJ2-5	TRBD2	NA	TRBV5-1	CASSPDALRGGETQYF	TGCGCCAGCAGCCCAGATGCCCTAAGGGGAGGGGAGACCCAGTACTTC
TRBJ2-1	TRBD1	few	TRBV12-3/TRBV12-4	CASSLVQRDRSSYNEQFF	TGTGCCAGCAGTTTAGTTCAACGGGACAGGAGCTCCTACAATGAGCAGTTCTTC
TRBJ1-1	NA	NA	TRBV6-2/TRBV6-3	CASTRGEYTEAFF	TGTGCCAGCACAAGGGGAGAATACACTGAAGCTTTCTTT
TRBJ2-7	NA	few	TRBV4-3	CASSQERGSAYEQYF	TGCGCCAGCAGCCAAGAACGGGGTAGCGCCTACGAGCAGTACTTC
TRBJ2-7	NA	few	TRBV20-1	CSARDQQGAHEQYF	TGCAGTGCTAGAGATCAACAGGGTGCCCACGAGCAGTACTTC
TRBJ2-5	TRBD2	many	TRBV7-2	CASSLGGGPQETQYF	TGTGCCAGCAGCTTAGGGGGAGGGCCGCAAGAGACCCAGTACTTC
TRBJ1-6	NA	once	TRBV27	CASSLQGDNSPLHF	TGTGCCAGCAGTTTACAGGGTGACAATTCACCCCTCCACTTT
TRBJ1-5	NA	NA	TRBV7-2	CASSFYSNQPQHF	TGTGCCAGCAGCTTCTATAGCAATCAGCCCCAGCATTTT
TRBJ2-7	TRBD1	NA	TRBV7-9	CASSSGTGISYEQYF	TGTGCCAGCAGCTCGGGGACAGGGATCTCCTACGAGCAGTACTTC
TRBJ2-5	NA	few	TRBV20-1	CSAVPQKKETQYF	TGCAGTGCTGTGCCCCAAAAAAAAGAGACCCAGTACTTC
TRBJ2-7	TRBD1	NA	TRBV27	CASSSGQWAEQYF	TGTGCCAGCAGTTCGGGACAGTGGGCCGAGCAGTACTTC
TRBJ2-7	NA	NA	TRBV6-1	CASSDQHGPAREQCF	TGTGCCAGCAGTGACCAACACGGACCGGCTAGGGAGCAGTGCTTC
TRBJ2-7	NA	few	TRBV5-1	CASRQTAAYEQYF	TGCGCCAGCAGACAGACAGCCGCCTACGAGCAGTACTTC
TRBJ2-2	NA	NA	TRBV9	CASSVATAGLAGELFF	TGTGCCAGCAGCGTAGCTACGGCAGGGCTGGCCGGGGAGCTGTTTTTT
TRBJ2-3	TRBD2	few	TRBV11-2	CASSPLSGSADTQYF	TGTGCCAGCAGCCCACTTAGCGGGTCCGCAGATACGCAGTATTTT
TRBJ2-1	TRBD2	NA	TRBV5-1	CASSLDGLARSEQFF	TGCGCCAGCAGCCTGGATGGACTAGCAAGGAGTGAGCAGTTCTTC
TRBJ1-2	NA	NA	TRBV27	CASRSTGENYGYTF	TGTGCCAGCAGGTCGACAGGAGAGAACTATGGCTACACCTTC
TRBJ2-4	NA	few	TRBV9	CASSVDAGRAKNIQYF	TGTGCCAGCAGCGTAGATGCCGGGAGAGCCAAAAACATTCAGTACTTC
TRBJ2-4	TRBD2	NA	TRBV5-6	CASSLPGGWNIQYF	TGTGCCAGCAGCTTGCCCGGGGGGTGGAACATTCAGTACTTC
TRBJ1-1	NA	few	TRBV12-3/TRBV12-4	CASKPLADGAVMNTEAFF	TGTGCCAGCAAACCCCTCGCCGACGGGGCGGTGATGAACACTGAAGCTTTCTTT
TRBJ2-4	TRBD1	few	TRBV29-1	CSVEGQGAKNIQYF	TGCAGCGTGGAGGGACAGGGGGCGAAAAACATTCAGTACTTC
TRBJ2-1	NA	few	TRBV5-1	CASSSSPLYNEQFF	TGCGCCAGCAGCTCTTCCCCCCTCTACAATGAGCAGTTCTTC
TRBJ2-3	TRBD2	NA	TRBV10-3	CAISAPGGPPISTDTQYF	TGTGCCATCAGTGCCCCGGGGGGTCCTCCGATTAGCACAGATACGCAGTATTTT
TRBJ2-4	NA	few	TRBV7-2	CASSRYSAKNIQYF	TGTGCCAGCAGCCGCTATTCAGCCAAAAACATTCAGTACTTC
TRBJ2-5	TRBD1	many	TRBV7-2	CASSLGQGKGGETQYF	TGTGCCAGCAGCCTTGGACAGGGTAAAGGGGGAGAGACCCAGTACTTC
TRBJ2-5	NA	NA	TRBV28	CASSAIRVEYQETEYF	TGTGCCAGCAGTGCCATAAGGGTTGAGTACCAAGAGACCGAGTACTTC
TRBJ1-4	NA	few	TRBV6-5	CASSSLIPGPTNEKLFF	TGTGCCAGCAGTTCACTAATACCAGGGCCAACTAATGAAAAACTGTTTTTT
TRBJ1-6	TRBD1	few	TRBV12-3/TRBV12-4	CAGRRETGLGNSPLHF	TGTGCCGGCAGGCGCGAGACAGGGTTGGGTAATTCACCCCTCCACTTT
TRBJ1-5	NA	few	TRBV7-2	CASSLAAVLSQPQHF	TGTGCCAGCAGCTTAGCGGCCGTTCTTAGCCAGCCCCAGCATTTT
TRBJ2-1	NA	NA	TRBV4-2	CASSQDVALALASYNEQFF	TGTGCCAGCAGCCAAGATGTCGCCCTAGCCTTGGCCTCCTACAATGAGCAGTTCTTC
TRBJ2-7	NA	NA	TRBV28	CASKPDSYEQYF	TGTGCCAGCAAGCCGGACTCCTACGAGCAGTACTTC
TRBJ2-1	TRBD2	few	TRBV20-1	CSARDHAAGGHGEQFF	TGCAGTGCTAGAGATCATGCCGCGGGGGGCCACGGTGAGCAGTTCTTC
TRBJ1-4	NA	few	TRBV7-6	CASGPPLGKLFF	TGTGCCAGCGGCCCCCCTCTGGGAAAACTGTTTTTT
TRBJ1-1	NA	NA	TRBV12-3/TRBV12-4	CASSSLPESTEAFF	TGTGCCAGCAGCTCACTCCCTGAGAGCACTGAAGCTTTCTTT